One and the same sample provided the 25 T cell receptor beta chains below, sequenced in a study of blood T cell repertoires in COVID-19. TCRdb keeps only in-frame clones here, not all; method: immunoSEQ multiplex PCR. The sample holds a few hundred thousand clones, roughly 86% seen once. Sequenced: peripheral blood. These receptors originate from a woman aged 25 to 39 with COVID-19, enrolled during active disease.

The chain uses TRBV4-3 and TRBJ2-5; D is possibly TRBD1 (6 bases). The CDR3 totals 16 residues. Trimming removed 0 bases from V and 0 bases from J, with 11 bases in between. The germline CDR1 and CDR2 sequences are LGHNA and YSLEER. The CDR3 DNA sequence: TGCGCCAGCAGCCAAGATTGGAGGACAGACCAAGAGACCCAGTACTTC. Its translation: CASSQDWRTDQETQYF.

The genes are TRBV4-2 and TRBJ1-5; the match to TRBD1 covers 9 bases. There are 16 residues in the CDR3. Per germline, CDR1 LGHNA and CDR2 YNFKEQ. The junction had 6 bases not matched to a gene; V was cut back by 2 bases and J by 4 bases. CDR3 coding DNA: TGTGCCAGCAGCCAACGTCGGGACAGGGTTAATCAGCCCCAGCATTTT. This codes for CASSQRRDRVNQPQHF.

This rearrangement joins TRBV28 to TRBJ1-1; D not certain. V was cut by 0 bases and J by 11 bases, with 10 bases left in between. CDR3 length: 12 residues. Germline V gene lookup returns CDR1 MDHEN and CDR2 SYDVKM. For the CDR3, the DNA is TGTGCCAGCAGTTTATGGGCCGAGGCGGCTTTCTTT. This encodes CASSLWAEAAFF.

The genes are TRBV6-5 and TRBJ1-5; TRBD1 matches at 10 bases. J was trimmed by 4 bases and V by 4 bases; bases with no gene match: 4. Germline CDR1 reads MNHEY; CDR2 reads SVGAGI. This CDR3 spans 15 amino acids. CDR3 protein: CASSWTGGNNQPQHF. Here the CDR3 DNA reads TGTGCCAGCAGTTGGACAGGGGGTAATAATCAGCCCCAGCATTTT.

The CDR3 reads CASSRDRGSYNEQFF. As DNA, the CDR3 is TGCGCCAGCAGCCGTGACAGGGGTTCCTACAATGAGCAGTTCTTC. J is TRBJ2-1 and V is TRBV4-1; 8 bases match TRBD1. V lost 4 bases and J lost 1; bases outside the gene matches: 3. Germline V gives CDR1 MGHRA, CDR2 YSYEKL. This CDR3 has 15 residues.

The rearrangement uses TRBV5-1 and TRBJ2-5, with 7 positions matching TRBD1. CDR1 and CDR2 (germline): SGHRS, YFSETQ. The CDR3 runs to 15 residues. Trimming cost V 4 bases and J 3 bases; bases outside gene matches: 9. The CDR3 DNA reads TGCGCCAGCAGCGACCGGGACAGCCATGAAGAGACCCAGTACTTC. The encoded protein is CASSDRDSHEETQYF.

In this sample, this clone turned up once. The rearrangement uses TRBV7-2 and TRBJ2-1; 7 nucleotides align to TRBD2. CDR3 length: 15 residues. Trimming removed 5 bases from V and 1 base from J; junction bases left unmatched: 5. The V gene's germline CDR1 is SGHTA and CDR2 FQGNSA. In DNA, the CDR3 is TGTGCCAGCAGCGTAAGCGGGGCATCCTACAATGAGCAGTTCTTC. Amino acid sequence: CASSVSGASYNEQFF. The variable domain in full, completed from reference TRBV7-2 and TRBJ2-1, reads GAGVSQSPSNKVTEKGKDVELRCDPISGHTALYWYRQSLGQGLEFLIYFQGNSAPDKSGLPSDRFSAERTGGSVSTLTIQRTQQEDSAVYLCASSVSGASYNEQFFGPGTRLTVL.

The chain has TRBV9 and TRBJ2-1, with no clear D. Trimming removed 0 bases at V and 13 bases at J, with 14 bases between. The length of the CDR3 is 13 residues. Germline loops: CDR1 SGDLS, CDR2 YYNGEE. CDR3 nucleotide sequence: TGTGCCAGCAGCGTAGCGCCGAGCAATTCACAGTTCTTC. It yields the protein CASSVAPSNSQFF.

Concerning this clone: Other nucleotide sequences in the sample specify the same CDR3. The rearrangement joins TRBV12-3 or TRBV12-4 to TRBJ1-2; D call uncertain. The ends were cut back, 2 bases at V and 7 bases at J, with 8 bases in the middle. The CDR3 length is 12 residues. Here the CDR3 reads CASSLSGSGYTF. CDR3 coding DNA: TGTGCCAGCAGTTTAAGCGGGTCTGGCTACACCTTC.

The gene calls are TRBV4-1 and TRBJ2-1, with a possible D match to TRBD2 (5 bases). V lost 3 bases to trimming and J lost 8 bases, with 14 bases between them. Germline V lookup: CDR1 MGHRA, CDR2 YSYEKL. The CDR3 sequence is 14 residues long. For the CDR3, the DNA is TGCGCCAGCAGCCATCCCGGGATGAGGGATGAGCAGTTCTTC. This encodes CASSHPGMRDEQFF.

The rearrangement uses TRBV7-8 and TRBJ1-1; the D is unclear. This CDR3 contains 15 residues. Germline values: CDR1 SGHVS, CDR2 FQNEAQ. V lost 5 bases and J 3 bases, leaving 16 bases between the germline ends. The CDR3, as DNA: TGTGCCAGCAGCCTGAGGCGGGTTGGGGACACTGAAGCTTTCTTT. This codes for CASSLRRVGDTEAFF.

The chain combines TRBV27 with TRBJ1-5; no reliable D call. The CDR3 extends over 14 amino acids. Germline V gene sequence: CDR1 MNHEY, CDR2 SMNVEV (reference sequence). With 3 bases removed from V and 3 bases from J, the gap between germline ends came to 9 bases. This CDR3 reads CASSFLGPNQPQHF. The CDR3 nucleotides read TGTGCCAGCAGTTTTTTGGGCCCCAATCAGCCCCAGCATTTT.

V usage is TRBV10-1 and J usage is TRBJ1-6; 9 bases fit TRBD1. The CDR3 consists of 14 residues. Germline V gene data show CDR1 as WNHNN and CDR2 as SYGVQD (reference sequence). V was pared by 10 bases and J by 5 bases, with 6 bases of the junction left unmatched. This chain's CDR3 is CANKTGGHNSPLHF. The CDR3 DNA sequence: TGCGCCAACAAGACAGGGGGTCATAATTCACCCCTCCACTTT.

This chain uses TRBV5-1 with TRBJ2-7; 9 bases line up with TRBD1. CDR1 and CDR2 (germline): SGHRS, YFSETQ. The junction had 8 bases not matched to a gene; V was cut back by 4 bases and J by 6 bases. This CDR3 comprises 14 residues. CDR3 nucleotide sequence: TGCGCCAGCAGCCCCGCGGACAGGGGCGGCGAGCAGTACTTC. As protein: CASSPADRGGEQYF.

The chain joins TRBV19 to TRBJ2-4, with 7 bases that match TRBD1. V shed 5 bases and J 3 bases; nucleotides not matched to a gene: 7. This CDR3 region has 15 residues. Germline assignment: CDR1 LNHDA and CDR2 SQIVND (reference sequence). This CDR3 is CASSRDRDSKNIQYF. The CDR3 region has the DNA TGTGCCAGTAGTCGCGACCGGGACAGCAAAAACATTCAGTACTTC.

CDR3 amino acids: CASSAQGALGKLFF. The CDR3 DNA reads TGTGCCAGCAGCGCGCAGGGGGCGCTTGGAAAACTGTTTTTT. This chain joins TRBV9 and TRBJ1-4; TRBD1 agrees at 8 bases. CDR1 SGDLS and CDR2 YYNGEE come from the germline V gene. The CDR3 totals 14 residues. V trimming: 3 bases; J trimming: 10 bases; junction bases outside the gene matches: 8. Looking up the rest from reference TRBV9 and TRBJ1-4 gives the full variable domain: DSGVTQTPKHLITATGQRVTLRCSPRSGDLSVYWYQQSLDQGLQFLIQYYNGEERAKGNILERFSAQQFPDLHSELNLSSLELGDSALYFCASSAQGALGKLFFGSGTQLSVL.

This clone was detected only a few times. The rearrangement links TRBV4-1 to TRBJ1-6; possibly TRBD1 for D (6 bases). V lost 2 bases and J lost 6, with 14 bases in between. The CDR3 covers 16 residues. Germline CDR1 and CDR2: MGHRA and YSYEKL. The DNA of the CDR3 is TGCGCCAGCAGCCAAATTTTTGGACAGAGTAATTCACCCCTCCACTTT. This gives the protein CASSQIFGQSNSPLHF.

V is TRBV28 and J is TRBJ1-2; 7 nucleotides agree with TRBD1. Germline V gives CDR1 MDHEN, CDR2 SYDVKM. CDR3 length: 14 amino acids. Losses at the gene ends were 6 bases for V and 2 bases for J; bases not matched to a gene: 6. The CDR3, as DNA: TGTGCCAGCAGGCGAGGGGGCGAAAACTATGGCTACACCTTC. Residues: CASRRGGENYGYTF.

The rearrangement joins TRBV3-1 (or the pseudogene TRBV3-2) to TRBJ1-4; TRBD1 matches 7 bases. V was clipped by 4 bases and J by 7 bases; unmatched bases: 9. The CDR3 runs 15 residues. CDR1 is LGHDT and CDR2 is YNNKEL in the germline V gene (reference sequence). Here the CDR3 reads CASSPPRGRGEKLFF. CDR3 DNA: TGTGCCAGCAGCCCGCCGAGGGGGCGCGGTGAAAAACTGTTTTTT.

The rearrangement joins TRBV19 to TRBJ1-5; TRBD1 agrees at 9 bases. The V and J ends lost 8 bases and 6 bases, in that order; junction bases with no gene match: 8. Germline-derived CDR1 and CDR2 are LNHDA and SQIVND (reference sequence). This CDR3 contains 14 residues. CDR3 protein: CASSTGGAGQPQHF. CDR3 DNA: TGTGCCAGTTCAACAGGGGGCGCGGGTCAGCCCCAGCATTTT.

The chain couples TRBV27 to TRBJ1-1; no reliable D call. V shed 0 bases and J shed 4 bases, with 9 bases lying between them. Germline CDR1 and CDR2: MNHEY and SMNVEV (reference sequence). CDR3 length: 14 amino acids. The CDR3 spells CASSLSRGGTEAFF. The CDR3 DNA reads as TGTGCCAGCAGTTTATCTCGGGGTGGCACTGAAGCTTTCTTT.

For the CDR3, the DNA is TGCGCCAGCCGGGAGGGCGGGGGGTCCCCAGATACGCAGTATTTT. Amino acids: CASREGGGSPDTQYF. The chain employs TRBV5-1 and TRBJ2-3, with TRBD2 matching over 8 bases. Germline values: CDR1 SGHRS, CDR2 YFSETQ. The junction had 11 bases not matched to a gene; V was cut back by 7 bases and J by 4 bases. CDR3 length equals 15 residues.

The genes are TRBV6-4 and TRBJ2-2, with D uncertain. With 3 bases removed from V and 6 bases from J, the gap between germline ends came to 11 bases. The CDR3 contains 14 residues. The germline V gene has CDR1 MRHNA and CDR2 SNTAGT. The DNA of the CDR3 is TGTGCCAGCAGTGATTGGCAGACTCCCGGGGAGCTGTTTTTT. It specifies CASSDWQTPGELFF.

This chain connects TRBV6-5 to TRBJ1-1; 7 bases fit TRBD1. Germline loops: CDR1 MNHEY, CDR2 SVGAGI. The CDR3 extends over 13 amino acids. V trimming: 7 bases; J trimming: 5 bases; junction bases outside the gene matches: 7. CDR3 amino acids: CASTQGVSTEAFF. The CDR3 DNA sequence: TGTGCCAGCACCCAGGGGGTATCGACTGAAGCTTTCTTT.

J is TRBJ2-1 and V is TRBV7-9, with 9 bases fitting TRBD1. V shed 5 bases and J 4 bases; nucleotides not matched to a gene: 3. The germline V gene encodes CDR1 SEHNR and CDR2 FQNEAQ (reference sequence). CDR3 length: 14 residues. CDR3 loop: CASSGDRVYNEQFF. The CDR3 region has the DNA TGTGCCAGCAGCGGGGACAGGGTTTACAATGAGCAGTTCTTC.